A selection of T cell receptor beta chains follows, all from one sample in a study of T-cell reconstitution after alpha-beta-depleted transplantation in children. Each CDR3 protein is one row after TCRdb ran MiXCR on the PCR reads. This sample carries about 230,000 distinct CDR3 sequences, 9% to 10% of them seen once, and the ten largest clones take approximately 5%. The material was PBMCs from the stem cell graft donor, obtained from the stem cell graft. The source of these receptors is a human donor who donated a stem cell graft to a child with SCID. Both conserved end residues are part of each CDR3. D genes are given only for firm matches. Not all rows give a size; the values are once, few, many and, for expanded clones, a class.

v_gene	abundance	j_gene	d_gene	CDR3aa	CDR3nt
TRBV5-5	-	TRBJ2-7	-	CASSTFRATSYEQYF	TGTGCCAGCAGTACGTTCCGGGCCACCTCCTACGAGCAGTACTTC
TRBV5-1	many	TRBJ2-3	-	CASSLRATARGDTQYF	TGCGCCAGCAGCCTGAGGGCGACCGCCCGTGGGGATACGCAGTATTTT
TRBV3-1	many	TRBJ2-1	TRBD2	CASSQDGGNEQFF	TGTGCCAGCAGCCAAGACGGGGGGAATGAGCAGTTCTTC
TRBV27	many	TRBJ2-1	-	CASRRAHISVSSYNEQFF	TGTGCCAGCAGGCGGGCCCATATTAGCGTTAGCTCCTACAATGAGCAGTTCTTC
TRBV4-1	many	TRBJ2-5	TRBD1	CASSQDPGQGNQETQYF	TGCGCCAGCAGCCAAGATCCGGGACAGGGGAACCAAGAGACCCAGTACTTC
TRBV7-3	many	TRBJ2-7	TRBD1	CASSRSGTAYEQYF	TGTGCCAGCAGCCGCTCCGGGACAGCCTACGAGCAGTACTTC
TRBV5-1	few	TRBJ1-1	TRBD1	CASSLGQGGREAFF	TGCGCCAGCAGCCTGGGACAGGGTGGCCGGGAAGCTTTCTTT
TRBV20-1	many	TRBJ1-1	-	CSAELGRGDTEAFF	TGCAGTGCTGAGTTAGGGCGCGGGGACACTGAAGCTTTCTTT
TRBV15	many	TRBJ1-5	-	CATSRDVGAYNQPQHF	TGTGCCACCAGCAGAGATGTTGGGGCCTACAATCAGCCCCAGCATTTT
TRBV6-5	many	TRBJ1-1	TRBD1	CASSYSRGTGRGNTEAFF	TGTGCCAGCAGTTACTCGAGGGGGACAGGGCGAGGGAACACTGAAGCTTTCTTT
TRBV7-9	many	TRBJ1-4	-	CASSPTANEKLFF	TGTGCCAGCAGCCCGACTGCTAATGAAAAACTGTTTTTT
TRBV5-1	many	TRBJ2-3	-	CASSLHRDTQYF	TGCGCCAGCAGCTTGCACAGAGATACGCAGTATTTT
TRBV10-3	many	TRBJ2-7	TRBD2	CAISESSGGIVEQYF	TGTGCCATCAGTGAGTCAAGCGGGGGGATAGTGGAGCAGTACTTC
TRBV28	many	TRBJ1-3	-	CASSWVSGNTIYF	TGTGCCAGCAGTTGGGTCTCTGGAAACACCATATATTTT
TRBV29-1	many	TRBJ1-1	-	CSVGDFVATEAFF	TGCAGCGTGGGTGACTTTGTCGCCACTGAAGCTTTCTTT
TRBV20-1	many	TRBJ2-5	-	CSAPRGVTETQYF	TGCAGTGCTCCGCGCGGGGTAACCGAGACCCAGTACTTC
TRBV5-1	many	TRBJ2-5	-	CASSLGPGEETQYF	TGCGCCAGCAGCTTGGGGCCAGGGGAAGAGACCCAGTACTTC
TRBV20-1	-	TRBJ2-5	-	CSAPPEGRGNQETQYF	TGCAGTGCCCCCCCGGAGGGCAGGGGAAACCAAGAGACCCAGTACTTC
TRBV11-3	many	TRBJ2-5	-	CASSPGLFRGETQYF	TGTGCCAGCAGCCCAGGCCTCTTTAGGGGAGAGACCCAGTACTTC
TRBV3-1	many	TRBJ2-3	-	CASSQDIVELVSDTQYF	TGTGCCAGCAGCCAAGATATAGTCGAACTAGTATCGGATACGCAGTATTTT
TRBV20-1	many	TRBJ2-5	TRBD1	CSARLGTEETQYF	TGCAGTGCTAGACTCGGGACAGAAGAGACCCAGTACTTC
TRBV12-3/TRBV12-4	-	TRBJ1-6	-	CASSPGYSPLHF	TGTGCCAGCAGTCCCGGGTATTCACCCCTCCACTTT
TRBV20-1	many	TRBJ2-5	TRBD2	CSVTGFGGGQETQYF	TGCAGTGTTACGGGGTTTGGCGGGGGGCAAGAGACCCAGTACTTC
TRBV12-5	many	TRBJ1-5	-	CASGLAKGLAQPQHF	TGTGCTAGTGGTTTGGCCAAAGGGCTGGCTCAGCCCCAGCATTTT
TRBV18	-	TRBJ2-7	-	CASSPSGRNGDEQYF	TGTGCCAGCTCACCATCAGGGCGAAACGGAGACGAGCAGTACTTC
TRBV3-1	many	TRBJ2-1	-	CASSQVGGRSYNEQFF	TGTGCCAGCAGCCAAGTCGGGGGACGCTCCTACAATGAGCAGTTCTTC
TRBV7-2	-	TRBJ2-5	TRBD2	CASSLYGAGRETQYF	TGTGCCAGCAGCTTATACGGAGCGGGGAGAGAGACCCAGTACTTC
TRBV27	few	TRBJ1-2	-	CASSSPGRLGYGYTF	TGTGCCAGCAGTTCCCCAGGGAGGCTAGGCTATGGCTACACCTTC
TRBV12-3/TRBV12-4	many	TRBJ2-7	-	CASSFAYEQYF	TGTGCCAGCAGTTTTGCCTACGAGCAGTACTTC
TRBV5-1	many	TRBJ1-1	-	CASELGGKAFF	TGCGCCAGCGAGCTGGGCGGGAAAGCTTTCTTT
TRBV11-2	many	TRBJ2-6	-	CASSPTGNTLGANVLTF	TGTGCCAGCAGTCCGACAGGAAATACTCTCGGGGCCAACGTCCTGACTTTC
TRBV9	many	TRBJ1-3	-	CASSVEGIPSGNTIYF	TGTGCCAGCAGCGTAGAAGGGATACCATCTGGAAACACCATATATTTT
TRBV15	many	TRBJ1-2	-	CATSREYTVYGYTF	TGTGCCACCAGCAGAGAGTACACCGTTTATGGCTACACCTTC
TRBV10-2	-	TRBJ2-4	-	CASSQTRAGAKNIQYF	TGCGCCAGCAGTCAAACACGAGCCGGAGCCAAAAACATTCAGTACTTC
TRBV5-1	many	TRBJ1-6	-	CASSLEGRTPDNSPLHF	TGCGCCAGCAGCTTAGAAGGACGGACACCAGATAATTCACCCCTCCACTTT
TRBV7-9	many	TRBJ1-4	-	CASSLVRGTATNEKLFF	TGTGCCAGCAGCTTAGTGAGGGGAACGGCGACTAATGAAAAACTGTTTTTT
TRBV20-1	many	TRBJ2-5	-	CSGKRGFQETQYF	TGCAGTGGAAAACGGGGGTTTCAGGAGACCCAGTACTTC
TRBV5-1	few	TRBJ1-6	-	CASSLAQPNNSPLHF	TGCGCCAGCAGCTTGGCACAGCCAAATAATTCACCCCTCCACTTT
TRBV4-2	once	TRBJ1-2	TRBD1	CASSLETGQFGGYTF	TGTGCCAGCAGCCTAGAGACAGGGCAGTTCGGTGGCTACACCTTC
TRBV7-2	many	TRBJ1-5	-	CASSLGIDNQPQHF	TGTGCCAGCAGCTTAGGGATAGACAATCAGCCCCAGCATTTT
TRBV4-2	many	TRBJ2-3	TRBD2	CASSQGLAGGKGTDTQYF	TGTGCCAGCAGCCAAGGACTAGCGGGGGGGAAAGGCACAGATACGCAGTATTTT
TRBV7-8	many	TRBJ1-2	-	CASSLESGVAGYTF	TGTGCCAGCAGCTTAGAGTCTGGGGTCGCTGGCTACACCTTC
TRBV24-1	many	TRBJ2-4	TRBD1	CATPRGRKNIQYF	TGTGCCACCCCGAGGGGGCGGAAAAACATTCAGTACTTC
TRBV18	-	TRBJ2-6	TRBD1	CASSPGQGVSGANVLTF	TGTGCCAGCTCACCGGGACAGGGAGTTTCTGGGGCCAACGTCCTGACTTTC
TRBV7-8	many	TRBJ1-1	TRBD1	CASSPRSLGQGAAEAFF	TGTGCCAGCAGCCCTCGATCCCTCGGACAGGGGGCGGCTGAAGCTTTCTTT
TRBV18	-	TRBJ2-7	-	CASSKARASSYEQYF	TGTGCCAGCTCTAAGGCGCGGGCGAGCTCCTACGAGCAGTACTTC
TRBV6-1	many	TRBJ2-1	TRBD1	CASSKSRDRGIQFF	TGTGCCAGCAGTAAATCCCGGGACAGGGGGATACAGTTCTTC
TRBV20-1	many	TRBJ1-4	-	CSATRPGIEKLFF	TGCAGTGCCACTCGTCCGGGGATTGAAAAACTGTTTTTT
TRBV7-9	many	TRBJ1-5	-	CASSPWGGSDQPQHF	TGTGCCAGCTCTCCATGGGGGGGCAGTGATCAGCCCCAGCATTTT
TRBV20-1	many	TRBJ1-4	-	CSARPTGINEKLFF	TGCAGTGCTAGACCTACGGGGATTAATGAAAAACTGTTTTTT
TRBV5-1	many	TRBJ1-4	-	CASSLQDSTNEKLFF	TGCGCCAGCAGCTTACAGGATTCAACTAATGAAAAACTGTTTTTT
TRBV7-2	many	TRBJ1-2	TRBD1	CASSLVAGQGYGYTF	TGTGCCAGCAGCTTAGTTGCGGGACAGGGGTATGGCTACACCTTC
TRBV5-5	few	TRBJ2-3	-	CASSWSLDTQYF	TGTGCCAGCAGCTGGAGTTTGGATACGCAGTATTTT
TRBV5-1	many	TRBJ2-1	TRBD2	CASSLGSAGSNNEQFF	TGCGCCAGCAGCTTGGGATCAGCGGGGTCAAACAATGAGCAGTTCTTC